This entry lists 5 T cell receptor beta chains sequenced from one sample in a study of patients and donors after allogeneic stem cell transplantation (TCRdb year 2020). The library was generated by RT-PCR. TCRdb shows the sequencer as NextSeq 550. TCRdb passed the public sequencing reads through fastp at Q25 and MiXCR, retaining productive beta sequences. Each CDR3 protein appears once, grouped with its most common genes and DNA. The sample table lists over 200,000 distinct CDR3 sequences, roughly 38% of them with a count of one. Of the sample, roughly 10% is held by the ten largest clones. The specimen was blood, either unsorted or a sorted T cell fraction (not recorded which). The origin of the receptors is a human donor who was either an allogeneic HSCT recipient or a stem cell or donor lymphocyte infusion donor (not recorded which). It is not recorded whose cells these are; they may come from a transplant donor.

The table lists this clonotype with a few counts. The chain links TRBV12-3 or TRBV12-4 to TRBJ1-4, with unresolved D. The V end was cut by 7 bases, the J end by 4 bases, with 16 bases between. The CDR3 spans 15 residues. For the CDR3, the DNA is TGTGCCAGCACCCCCGCGACCTGGAATAATGAAAAACTGTTTTTT. Its protein product is CASTPATWNNEKLFF.

The V call is TRBV9, the J call TRBJ2-2; D is unclear. The length of the CDR3 is 13 residues. V gave up 0 bases and J gave up 10 bases, with 10 bases separating them. From germline, CDR1 is SGDLS and CDR2 YYNGEE. The CDR3 nucleotides are TGTGCCAGCAGCGTAGCGACGGCTGAGGAGCTGTTTTTT. Translated, it gives CASSVATAEELFF.

This clonotype has just a few counts. This chain joins TRBV30 and TRBJ1-5, with D possibly matching TRBD1 (5 bases). The V end lost 2 bases, the J end lost 4 bases, and 21 bases lay between the germline ends. CDR1 and CDR2 (germline): GTSNPN, SVGIG (reference sequence). This CDR3 is 17 amino acids long. The CDR3 reads CAWSTGVGVQGNQPQHF. DNA of the CDR3: TGTGCCTGGAGTACCGGCGTGGGGGTCCAGGGAAATCAGCCCCAGCATTTT.

The gene calls are TRBV12-3 or TRBV12-4 and TRBJ2-1, with TRBD2 matching 12 bases. CDR3 length: 16 amino acids. The ends lost 3 bases at V and 8 bases at J; junction bases unmatched: 8. This CDR3 is CASSFELAGGRYEQFF. As DNA, the CDR3 is TGTGCCAGCAGTTTTGAGCTAGCGGGGGGGCGGTATGAGCAGTTCTTC.

The V gene is TRBV20-1, the J gene TRBJ2-1, with D tentatively TRBD1 (7 bases). Trimming pared 1 base from V and 0 bases from J, leaving 16 bases between. Germline V gene lookup returns CDR1 DFQATT and CDR2 SNEGSKA (reference sequence). The CDR3 length is 17 residues. CDR3 nucleotide sequence: TGCAGTGCTAGAGTCGTATCAGGGGGGCACTCCTACAATGAGCAGTTCTTC. Its protein is CSARVVSGGHSYNEQFF.